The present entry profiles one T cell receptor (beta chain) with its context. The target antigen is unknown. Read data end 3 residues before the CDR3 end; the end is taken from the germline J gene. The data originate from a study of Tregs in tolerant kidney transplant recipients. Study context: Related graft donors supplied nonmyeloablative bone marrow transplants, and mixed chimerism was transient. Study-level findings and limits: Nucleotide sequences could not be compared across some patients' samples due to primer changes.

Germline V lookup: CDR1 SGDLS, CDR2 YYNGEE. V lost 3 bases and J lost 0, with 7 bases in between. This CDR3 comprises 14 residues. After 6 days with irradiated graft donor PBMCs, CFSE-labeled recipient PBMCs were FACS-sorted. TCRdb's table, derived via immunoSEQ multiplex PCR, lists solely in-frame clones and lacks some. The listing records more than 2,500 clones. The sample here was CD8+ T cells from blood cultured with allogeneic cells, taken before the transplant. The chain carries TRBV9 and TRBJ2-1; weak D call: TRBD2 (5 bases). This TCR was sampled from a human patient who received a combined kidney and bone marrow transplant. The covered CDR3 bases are TGTGCCAGCAGCGGGGCGGGCTCCTACAATGAG. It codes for CASSGAGSYNE. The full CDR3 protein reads CASSGAGSYNEQFF.